A selection of T cell receptor beta chains follows, all from one sample in a study of T cell repertoires in ileal Crohn's disease. Assay used: immunoSEQ multiplex PCR; TCRdb lists only in-frame clones, some missing. The sample has 730 or so clones; about 95% are singletons. Material: ileal tissue. Receptor source: an adult with Crohn's disease. CDR3s include the opening cysteine and the closing phenylalanine or tryptophan. D genes are given only for firm matches. Expanded clones are given a class, and other clones once, few, many or no size at all.

>NA|TRBJ1-1|NA|TRBV5-1
TGCGCCAGCAGCTTGGCGTCCGGACACACTGAAGCTTTCTTT
CASSLASGHTEAFF
>NA|TRBJ1-1|NA|TRBV5-6
TGTGCCAGCAGCTGGGGACAGAACACTGAAGCTTTCTTT
CASSWGQNTEAFF
>NA|TRBJ1-2|TRBD1|TRBV9
TGTGCCAGCAGGCGGGACAGCTCAGATGGCTACACCTTC
CASRRDSSDGYTF
>NA|TRBJ2-3|TRBD2|TRBV7-2
TGTGCCAGCAGCTTAGACGGGAGGGCCCATGTAGATACGCAGTATTTT
CASSLDGRAHVDTQYF
>NA|TRBJ2-7|TRBD1|TRBV5-1
TGCGCCAGCAGCTCCCCGACAGGGGTTGGAAACGAGCAGTACTTC
CASSSPTGVGNEQYF
>NA|TRBJ2-1|TRBD2|TRBV7-3
TGTGCCAGCAGCTTAAGACTAGCGGGAGGACAGGACAATGAGCAGTTCTTC
CASSLRLAGGQDNEQFF
>NA|TRBJ2-7|TRBD1|TRBV4-3
TGCGCCAGCAGCCAGATTCCGGGACAGGGCTACGAGCAGTACTTC
CASSQIPGQGYEQYF
>NA|TRBJ2-1|TRBD2|TRBV7-9
TGTGCCAGCAGCTTAAGAGCGGGATATGAGCAGTTCTTC
CASSLRAGYEQFF
>NA|TRBJ1-1|TRBD1|TRBV5-1
TGCGCCAGCAGCCTGACAGGGGGCAACACTGAAGCTTTCTTT
CASSLTGGNTEAFF
>NA|TRBJ2-5|NA|TRBV4-3
TGCGCCAGCAGCCAAGATTTAACGACCCAGTACTTC
CASSQDLTTQYF
>NA|TRBJ2-3|NA|TRBV10-3
TGTGCCTCCAAGGGAAGCGGCAGCACAGATACGCAGTATTTT
CASKGSGSTDTQYF
>NA|TRBJ2-5|NA|TRBV6-5
TGTGCCAGCACCAACGACGCCGGCAGTCAAGAGACCCAGTACTTC
CASTNDAGSQETQYF
>NA|TRBJ2-2|NA|TRBV27
TGTGCCAGCCGGTCGCTAGGATTCACCGGGGAGCTGTTTTTT
CASRSLGFTGELFF
>NA|TRBJ2-1|TRBD2|TRBV2
TGTGCCAGGACGGGACTAGCGGCGGGGAATGAGCAGTTCTTC
CARTGLAAGNEQFF
>few|TRBJ2-7|NA|TRBV12-5
TGTGCTAGTGCCGACACCCTCGCGTACGAGCAGTACTTC
CASADTLAYEQYF
>NA|TRBJ2-2|TRBD2|TRBV28
TGTGCCAGCAGTTTCCTAGCGGCGAACACCGGGGAGCTGTTTTTT
CASSFLAANTGELFF
>NA|TRBJ2-3|TRBD2|TRBV18
TGTGCCAGCTCAGCCACTAGCGGGGGCACAGATACGCAGTATTTT
CASSATSGGTDTQYF
>NA|TRBJ2-5|NA|TRBV5-5
TGTGCCAGCAGCTTGGTGGGTTTGGAGGAGACCCAGTACTTC
CASSLVGLEETQYF
>NA|TRBJ2-6|NA|TRBV5-7
TGTGCCAGCCATTGCGTACAAAGTCGGGCCAACGTCCTGACTTTC
CASHCVQSRANVLTF
>NA|TRBJ2-1|TRBD2|TRBV7-3
TGTGCCAGCAGCTCCGGGACTAGCGGGGTGATCCCCCAGGAGGTGCAGTTCTTC
CASSSGTSGVIPQEVQFF
>NA|TRBJ1-1|TRBD1|TRBV4-1
TGCGCCAGCAGCCACCCAGGGGGCATACAGGATAACACTGAAGCTTTCTTT
CASSHPGGIQDNTEAFF
>once|TRBJ1-2|TRBD1|TRBV6-1
TGTGCCAGCTCGGACAGGGACTATGGCTACACCTTC
CASSDRDYGYTF
>NA|TRBJ1-2|NA|TRBV5-6
TGTGCCAGCAGCTTATGGGGGGGAATCCACTATGGCTACACCTTC
CASSLWGGIHYGYTF
>NA|TRBJ1-1|NA|TRBV29-1
TGCAGCGTTGAAGACCCCCCTGGTGCAGCTTTCTTT
CSVEDPPGAAFF
>NA|TRBJ2-3|TRBD2|TRBV11-3
TGTGCCAGCAGCTTAGGGAGCGGGAGCCGGGCCACAGATACGCAGTATTTT
CASSLGSGSRATDTQYF
>NA|TRBJ2-7|TRBD2|TRBV9
TGTGCCAGCAGCCCCCGGGCTAGCGGAAGATACGAGCAGTACTTC
CASSPRASGRYEQYF
>NA|TRBJ2-3|TRBD2|TRBV7-2
TGTGCCAGCAGCTCAGGGGCTAGCGGGGGGAGAGCCACAGATACGCAGTATTTT
CASSSGASGGRATDTQYF
>NA|TRBJ2-7|TRBD2|TRBV6-6
TGTGCCAGCAGTTACTCGGCGGGAGAGGGCTACGAGCAGTACTTC
CASSYSAGEGYEQYF
>NA|TRBJ2-1|NA|TRBV2
TGTGCCAGCAGTCAGCGGCCCCCCCGCAACCCCGTCTACAATGAGCAGTTCTTC
CASSQRPPRNPVYNEQFF
>NA|TRBJ2-3|NA|TRBV6-5
TGTGCCAGCAGTCCCGGTGGGACGGGGGATACGCAGTATTTT
CASSPGGTGDTQYF
>NA|TRBJ2-3|TRBD2|TRBV4-1
TGCGCCAGCAGCTACTCGGGGGGAGACGGGGGAGGCACAGATACGCAGTATTTT
CASSYSGGDGGGTDTQYF
>NA|TRBJ2-2|NA|TRBV7-2
TGTGCCAGCCAGAGAGGGAACACCGGGGAGCTGTTTTTT
CASQRGNTGELFF
>once|TRBJ1-1|NA|TRBV6-4
TGTGCCAGCCGCGACACGCTCAACACTGAAGCTTTCTTT
CASRDTLNTEAFF